These 8 T cell receptor beta chains came from one sample sequenced in a study of identical twins. TCRdb called the 5' RACE reads again in MiXCR, with one record for every CDR3 protein. The sample consists of 1.5 million to 2 million distinct CDR3 sequences, more than 30% of them appearing once. Input material: cord blood. These receptor sequences come from a newborn girl in good health.

This clonotype was observed at least ten times. The J gene is TRBJ2-1, the V gene TRBV29-1, with D tentatively TRBD1 or TRBD2 (5 bases each). Trimming removed 8 bases from V and 1 base from J, with 15 bases in between. CDR1 and CDR2 (germline): SQVTM, ANQGSEA. This CDR3 is 14 amino acids long. CDR3 residues: CSSRWWGSYNEQFF. In DNA form, the CDR3 reads TGCAGCTCCCGTTGGTGGGGGTCCTACAATGAGCAGTTCTTC.

In its sample, this clonotype was seen a few times. CDR3 loop: CASSSPGGLYNEQFF. The CDR3, as DNA: TGTGCCAGCAGTTCCCCGGGAGGGCTCTACAATGAGCAGTTCTTC. The chain employs TRBV6-9 and TRBJ2-1, with 8 bases that match TRBD2. CDR3 length equals 15 residues. The ends lost 4 bases at V and 3 bases at J; junction bases unmatched: 5. Germline V gives CDR1 MNHGY, CDR2 SVAAGI.

The V and J genes are TRBV6-1 and TRBJ2-3; D is ambiguous. The CDR3 consists of 16 residues. The germline V gene has CDR1 MNHNS and CDR2 SASEGT. V shed 1 base and J shed 0 bases, with 11 bases lying between them. The CDR3 loop is CASSEGRLASTDTQYF. CDR3 sequence (DNA): TGTGCCAGCAGTGAAGGCCGGTTAGCTAGCACAGATACGCAGTATTTT.

This rearrangement joins TRBV20-1 to TRBJ1-1; 7 nucleotides line up with TRBD1. The CDR3 length is 14 residues. With V trimmed by 2 bases and J by 7 bases, 10 bases remained unmatched. Per the germline V gene, CDR1 is DFQATT and CDR2 is SNEGSKA (reference sequence). CDR3 sequence reads: CSARPDRRNGEAFF. CDR3 DNA: TGCAGTGCTAGACCGGACAGGAGGAATGGTGAAGCTTTCTTT.

With respect to this clonotype: One end of the junction is discordant with germline, which a read error may explain. The V call is TRBV4-1, the J call TRBJ2-1, with unresolved D. CDR1 is MGHRA and CDR2 is YSYEKL in the germline V gene. The CDR3 has 14 residues. The CDR3 loop reads CASSQVVIDNDQFF. The CDR3 nucleotides read TGCGCCAGCAGCCAAGTCGTAATCGACAATGATCAGTTCTTC.

This clonotype was picked up many times. The rearrangement uses TRBV5-1 and TRBJ1-4, with D unresolved. Trimming took 0 bases from V and 7 from J, leaving 13 bases between them. Germline CDR1 reads SGHRS; CDR2 reads YFSETQ. CDR3 size: 15 residues. This CDR3 is CASSLGGSKSEKLFF. As DNA, the CDR3 is TGCGCCAGCAGCTTGGGCGGCAGCAAGAGTGAAAAACTGTTTTTT.

The rearrangement uses TRBV2 and TRBJ2-7; D ambiguous. The DNA end is more similar to TRBJ2-5, so the J call may be wrong. Germline V gene sequence: CDR1 SNHLY, CDR2 FYNNEI. CDR3 length: 13 amino acids. The CDR3 is CASSEAWVETQYF. CDR3 sequence (DNA): TGTGCCAGCAGTGAAGCGTGGGTCGAGACCCAGTACTTC.

This chain connects TRBV10-3 to TRBJ1-1; 8 bases fit TRBD1. Germline V gene sequence: CDR1 ENHRY, CDR2 SYGVKD. J lost 4 bases, V lost 11 bases, and 6 bases had no gene match. The CDR3 runs to 12 residues. CDR3: CAARTGTTEAFF. The CDR3 DNA is TGTGCCGCCCGGACAGGGACCACTGAAGCTTTCTTT.